The 21 T cell receptor beta chains given below trace back to one sample, sequenced in a study of T cell changes during pregnancy in multiple sclerosis. This table comes from immunoSEQ multiplex PCR, and its TCRdb copy is limited to in-frame clones, with some not included. The sample records some 54,000 clones, 94% being singletons. The material was CD8+ T cells from peripheral blood mononuclear cells, obtained in the third trimester of pregnancy. These receptors were collected from a female donor with multiple sclerosis, enrolled in a pregnancy study.

J is TRBJ2-1 and V is TRBV6-6; possible D gene TRBD2, 6 bases. The CDR3 is 14 amino acids. Trimming took 4 bases from V and 5 from J, leaving 12 bases between them. Per the germline V gene, CDR1 is MNHNY and CDR2 is SVGAGI (reference sequence). As DNA, the CDR3 is TGTGCCAGCAGTTTAGGCGGGACTCACAATGAGCAGTTCTTC. Residues: CASSLGGTHNEQFF.

This chain uses TRBV7-9 with TRBJ1-3, with D possibly TRBD1 on 5 matching bases. The V and J ends lost 2 bases and 2 bases respectively, with 7 bases between them. The CDR3 sequence is 14 residues long. The V gene's germline CDR1 is SEHNR and CDR2 FQNEAQ (reference sequence). The CDR3 sequence is CASSLIGAGNTIYF. CDR3 coding DNA: TGTGCCAGCAGCTTAATAGGGGCTGGAAACACCATATATTTT.

In its sample, this clone was seen once. The same CDR3 also results from other DNA sequences found in this sample. The chain has TRBV27 and TRBJ1-5; 9 nucleotides align to TRBD1. After removal of 3 bases from V and 6 bases from J, the junction contained 3 bases not matched to a gene. The CDR3 is made up of 14 amino acids. Germline V gene data show CDR1 as MNHEY and CDR2 as SMNVEV (reference sequence). The CDR3: CASSLGQGGQPQHF. The CDR3 bases are TGTGCCAGCAGTTTGGGACAGGGAGGTCAGCCCCAGCATTTT.

The chain is built from TRBV5-4 and TRBJ1-1; TRBD1 might be the D (5 bases). V was clipped by 5 bases and J by 3 bases, with 14 bases between them. Germline loops: CDR1 SGHNT, CDR2 YYREEE (reference sequence). The CDR3 is 14 residues long. The chain's CDR3 is CASRHFGGHTEAFF. The CDR3, as DNA: TGTGCCAGCAGGCACTTCGGGGGACACACTGAAGCTTTCTTT.

This sequence joins TRBV7-9 and TRBJ2-2; tentatively, D is TRBD2 (6 bases). This CDR3 has 17 residues. V shed 6 bases and J shed 0 bases, with 17 bases lying between them. Germline assignment: CDR1 SEHNR and CDR2 FQNEAQ (reference sequence). CDR3 sequence (DNA): TGTGCCAGCAGTTCCCCTTTTGCGGGAACGAACACCGGGGAGCTGTTTTTT. Translated, it gives CASSSPFAGTNTGELFF.

As for this clone: This sample includes further DNA sequences coding for the same CDR3. The chain carries TRBV5-4 and TRBJ1-2, with 11 nucleotides matching TRBD1. This CDR3 contains 13 residues. V shed 4 bases and J 6 bases; nucleotides not matched to a gene: 2. The V gene's germline CDR1 is SGHNT and CDR2 YYREEE (reference sequence). The CDR3 DNA follows: TGTGCCAGCAGCAGGACAGGGGGCGATGGCTACACCTTC. This codes for CASSRTGGDGYTF.

The rearrangement joins TRBV28 to TRBJ1-3, with TRBD1 matching over 7 bases. The CDR3 has 16 amino acids. The V gene's germline CDR1 is MDHEN and CDR2 SYDVKM. V shed 10 bases and J 3 bases; nucleotides not matched to a gene: 15. Here the CDR3 DNA reads TGTGCCACCCGGAGTGGACAACAGGGGTTTGGAAACACCATATATTTT. It codes for CATRSGQQGFGNTIYF.

The V gene is TRBV5-6, the J gene TRBJ2-5, with 10 bases matching TRBD1. Germline V gives CDR1 SGHDT, CDR2 YYEEEE. The ends lost 4 bases at V and 2 bases at J; junction bases unmatched: 5. This CDR3 is 15 amino acids long. The CDR3, as DNA: TGTGCCAGCAGCCTCCGGACAGGGGGACAAGAGACCCAGTACTTC. It yields the protein CASSLRTGGQETQYF.

By frequency in the sample, this clone is medium-sized. The genes are TRBV29-1 and TRBJ2-7; the D gene is possibly TRBD1 (5 bases). This CDR3 comprises 14 residues. The germline CDR1 and CDR2 sequences are SQVTM and ANQGSEA. Trimming pared 3 bases from V and 0 bases from J, leaving 12 bases between. In DNA, the CDR3 is TGCAGCGTTGACCAAGGCCAGGGCTCCTACGAGCAGTACTTC. Its translation is CSVDQGQGSYEQYF.

The chain uses TRBV5-1 and TRBJ2-4; the D gene is possibly TRBD1 (5 bases). Looked up from germline, CDR1 is SGHRS and CDR2 is YFSETQ. Trimming removed 1 base from V and 0 bases from J, with 14 bases in between. The CDR3 length is 17 residues. In DNA form, the CDR3 reads TGCGCCAGCAGCTTGCCCGACAGCCTCCTAGCCAAAAACATTCAGTACTTC. The encoded protein is CASSLPDSLLAKNIQYF.

The V call is TRBV5-1, the J call TRBJ1-2; no definite D call. Trimming removed 5 bases from V and 2 bases from J, with 10 bases in between. Germline V gene sequence: CDR1 SGHRS, CDR2 YFSETQ. The CDR3 contains 13 residues. CDR3 amino acids: CASRERINYGYTF. CDR3 in DNA: TGCGCCAGCAGGGAGAGAATCAACTATGGCTACACCTTC.

The chain joins TRBV9 to TRBJ2-5; TRBD1 agrees at 7 bases. CDR1 is SGDLS and CDR2 is YYNGEE in the germline V gene. This CDR3 comprises 14 residues. The V segment lost 0 bases and the J segment 3 bases; nucleotides outside the gene matches: 2. CDR3 coding DNA: TGTGCCAGCAGCGTAGGCCAGGGGGAAGAGACCCAGTACTTC. This codes for CASSVGQGEETQYF.

The V and J genes are TRBV27 and TRBJ1-5; 9 nucleotides align to TRBD1. Trimming at V came to 7 bases and at J to 6 bases, leaving 7 bases not matched to a gene. The CDR3 consists of 14 residues. In germline, CDR1 is MNHEY, CDR2 SMNVEV (reference sequence). CDR3 in amino acids: CASKGTGTGQPQHF. The CDR3, as DNA: TGTGCCAGCAAGGGGACAGGGACGGGTCAGCCCCAGCATTTT.

J is TRBJ2-7 and V is TRBV5-8, with TRBD2 as a possible D gene (5 bases). Trimming stripped 0 bases from V and 3 bases from J, with 16 bases between. The germline V gene has CDR1 SGHTS and CDR2 YDEGEE. The CDR3 length is 16 residues. The CDR3: CASSLVARTAGYEQYF. CDR3 DNA: TGTGCCAGCAGCTTGGTAGCTCGGACGGCGGGCTACGAGCAGTACTTC. Full variable domain (rest looked up from reference TRBV5-8 and TRBJ2-7): EAGVTQSPTHLIKTRGQQATLRCSPISGHTSVYWYQQALGLGLQFLLWYDEGEERNRGNFPPRFSGRQFPNYSSELNVNALELEDSALYLCASSLVARTAGYEQYFGPGTRLTVT.

This rearrangement joins TRBV10-1 to TRBJ1-1, with D perhaps matching TRBD1 (5 bases). V gave up 4 bases and J gave up 1 base, with 7 bases separating them. This CDR3 region has 13 residues. The germline V gene has CDR1 WNHNN and CDR2 SYGVQD (reference sequence). This CDR3 reads CASSGQTNTEAFF. DNA for the CDR3: TGCGCCAGCAGTGGACAGACGAACACTGAAGCTTTCTTT.

V is TRBV28 and J is TRBJ2-2, with D possibly TRBD2 on 5 matching bases. The CDR3 spans 15 residues. From germline, CDR1 is MDHEN and CDR2 SYDVKM. The V end was cut by 5 bases, the J end by 9 bases, with 19 bases between. In nucleotides, the CDR3 is TGTGCCAGCAGTCGAGGGTTGTGGGCCGACAGGGAGCTGTTTTTT. Translation gives CASSRGLWADRELFF.

This chain's CDR3 is CASSTRQKPYSNQPQHF. The CDR3 DNA reads as TGCGCCAGCAGCACCCGACAGAAACCTTATAGCAATCAGCCCCAGCATTTT. The chain recombines TRBV5-1 with TRBJ1-5; TRBD1 is a possible D gene (5 bases). Trimming shortened V by 4 bases and J by 0 bases, and 17 bases separated the two germline ends. CDR1 is SGHRS and CDR2 is YFSETQ in the germline V gene. This CDR3 is built from 17 residues.

This chain connects TRBV18 to TRBJ1-4; tentatively, D is TRBD1 (5 bases). The CDR3 has 17 residues. Trimming pared 0 bases from V and 2 bases from J, leaving 13 bases between. Per germline, CDR1 KGHSH and CDR2 LQKENI. Here the CDR3 DNA reads TGTGCCAGCTCACCACCGGGCAGGGAAGGGACTAATGAAAAACTGTTTTTT. Its translation: CASSPPGREGTNEKLFF.

This chain links TRBV7-9 with TRBJ2-7; 7 bases align to TRBD2. V was clipped by 4 bases and J by 3 bases; unmatched bases: 6. The CDR3 contains 14 residues. CDR1 is SEHNR, CDR2 FQNEAQ, per germline (reference sequence). CDR3 in amino acids: CASSSTTGGYEQYF. CDR3 sequence (DNA): TGTGCCAGCAGCTCCACTACGGGGGGCTACGAGCAGTACTTC.

The chain couples TRBV5-1 to TRBJ1-1, with no clear D. Germline-derived CDR1 and CDR2 are SGHRS and YFSETQ. Trimming removed 0 bases from V and 1 base from J, with 10 bases in between. The CDR3 runs 15 residues. CDR3 loop: CASSLAGDRNTEAFF. Written as DNA, the CDR3 is TGCGCCAGCAGCTTGGCGGGAGATAGGAACACTGAAGCTTTCTTT.

CDR3 bases: TGTGCCATCAGTGAGGTCTGGACTAGCGGGAGTGAGGGCCCCTCCCCGTACTTC. Protein sequence: CAISEVWTSGSEGPSPYF. This chain uses TRBV10-3 with TRBJ2-4; TRBD2 aligns across 13 bases. In germline, CDR1 is ENHRY, CDR2 SYGVKD. This CDR3 comprises 18 residues. The trim removed 2 bases at V and 15 bases at J, leaving 19 bases unmatched.